Below are 9 T cell receptor beta chains sequenced from a single sample in a study of control samples from healthy donors and cancer patients. Using immunoSEQ multiplex PCR, the repertoire was profiled, and TCRdb retains in-frame clones only, with some absent. The table records 75,000 to 90,000 clones, about 89% of them present only once. Sequenced: blood. These receptors originate from a middle-aged man in good health.

This sequence joins TRBV30 and TRBJ2-7, with unresolved D. The CDR3 contains 12 residues. V was cut by 3 bases and J by 3 bases, with 9 bases left in between. Germline V lookup: CDR1 GTSNPN, CDR2 SVGIG (reference sequence). The DNA for the CDR3 is TGTGCCTGGAGCTCGGTGCGCTACGAGCAGTACTTC. Translating it yields CAWSSVRYEQYF.

This clone was observed a handful of times. The chain recombines TRBV6-6 with TRBJ1-2, with D possibly being TRBD1 (5 bases). Germline CDR1 is MNHNY and CDR2 is SVGAGI (reference sequence). The germline V and J ends were trimmed by 6 bases and 6 bases, with 23 bases remaining between them. The CDR3 is 16 residues long. CDR3 DNA sequence: TGTGCCAGCAGCCAACCGATAGGGGTCCTCCGGGATGGCTACACCTTC. Its translation is CASSQPIGVLRDGYTF.

The chain uses TRBV12-5 and TRBJ2-7, with TRBD1 as a possible D gene (6 bases). The ends were cut back, 5 bases at V and 7 bases at J, with 12 bases in the middle. Germline lookup yields CDR1 LGHNT and CDR2 FRNRAP. The CDR3 covers 12 residues. DNA of the CDR3: TGTGCTAGTGGTACTACGACAGGAGAGCAGTACTTC. Its translation: CASGTTTGEQYF.

This clone occurred once. This chain uses TRBV19 with TRBJ1-1; 7 bases are shared with TRBD1. The CDR3 spans 15 residues. J was trimmed by 0 bases and V by 5 bases; bases with no gene match: 6. Germline assignment: CDR1 LNHDA and CDR2 SQIVND (reference sequence). This chain's CDR3 is CASSPPDRLNTEAFF. The CDR3 DNA is TGTGCCAGTAGTCCCCCGGACAGGTTGAACACTGAAGCTTTCTTT.

The rearrangement uses TRBV7-2 and TRBJ1-2; no definite D call. Germline CDR1 and CDR2: SGHTA and FQGNSA. V was pared by 0 bases and J by 0 bases, with 8 bases between. The length of the CDR3 is 15 residues. Here the CDR3 DNA reads TGTGCCAGCAGCTTAGCGCTTACGGCTAACTATGGCTACACCTTC. Translated, it gives CASSLALTANYGYTF.

This clone was picked up a small number of times. The rearrangement uses TRBV5-1 and TRBJ2-2, with D uncertain. The V gene's germline CDR1 is SGHRS and CDR2 YFSETQ. Trimming pared 4 bases from V and 0 bases from J, leaving 7 bases between. The CDR3 sequence is 14 residues long. In nucleotides, the CDR3 is TGCGCCAGCAGCCGAACGGCGAACACCGGGGAGCTGTTTTTT. It codes for CASSRTANTGELFF.

This clone was observed a single time. This rearrangement joins TRBV27 to TRBJ1-2, with 7 bases matching TRBD1. The CDR3 contains 18 residues. Germline CDR1 and CDR2: MNHEY and SMNVEV (reference sequence). After removal of 4 bases from V and 3 bases from J, the junction contained 17 bases not matched to a gene. In nucleotides, the CDR3 is TGTGCCAGCAGTTCTATAAAGGCCTGGGACAGAGAGTACTATGGCTACACCTTC. This encodes CASSSIKAWDREYYGYTF.

V is TRBV11-1 and J is TRBJ1-4; D call uncertain. The CDR3 has 16 residues. Germline CDR1 and CDR2: SGHAT and FQDESV (reference sequence). Trimming pared 1 base from V and 8 bases from J, leaving 17 bases between. CDR3 loop: CASSLGSQRSAEKLFF. The DNA of the CDR3 is TGTGCCAGCAGCTTAGGGAGCCAGAGGAGTGCGGAAAAACTGTTTTTT.

This clone was observed once. The chain combines TRBV7-8 with TRBJ1-5; the D gene is possibly TRBD1 (5 bases). Germline CDR1 reads SGHVS; CDR2 reads FQNEAQ. Trimming stripped 5 bases from V and 4 bases from J, with 21 bases between. This CDR3 has 17 amino acids. The CDR3: CASSSLVGRDWNQPQHF. DNA of the CDR3: TGTGCCAGCAGCAGCTTAGTGGGCAGGGATTGGAATCAGCCCCAGCATTTT.